This entry lists 15 T cell receptor beta chains sequenced from one sample in a study of T cells in women clearing cervical HPV infection. Produced via immunoSEQ multiplex PCR; TCRdb's table is partial and in-frame only. This sample's clone table lists about 41,000 clones. Sequenced: blood buffy coat. These receptors all come from a woman between 18 and 70 years old with a cervical HPV16 infection that either progressed to CIN3+ or cleared (not recorded which).

Details on this clone: The CDR3 end lies 3 residues beyond the end of the read and is filled in from the germline J gene. The rearrangement uses TRBV20-1 and TRBJ1-5, with D unresolved. This CDR3 spans 15 amino acids. Germline V CDR1 and CDR2: DFQATT, SNEGSKA (reference sequence). The V gene lost 2 bases and the J gene lost 3 bases, with 14 bases spanning the gap. The CDR3 reads CSARKAGPANQPQHF. The CDR3 bases that were read are TGCAGTGCTAGAAAGGCAGGCCCCGCCAATCAGCCC.

Turning to this clone: The read ends 3 residues shy of where the CDR3 ends; the end is completed using the germline J gene. The rearrangement links TRBV2 to TRBJ1-4; 10 bases map to TRBD1. J lost 8 bases, V lost 7 bases, and 7 bases had no gene match. Germline V gene lookup returns CDR1 SNHLY and CDR2 FYNNEI. This CDR3 has 14 residues. This CDR3 reads CASMDGQGDEKLFF. Incomplete CDR3 DNA: TGTGCCAGCATGGACGGACAGGGGGACGAAAAA.

A remark on this clone: The DNA ends 3 residues before the CDR3 does, and the rest of the CDR3 is filled in from the germline J gene. The chain joins TRBV19 to TRBJ2-6, with D hard to call. The CDR3 consists of 16 residues. CDR1 is LNHDA and CDR2 is SQIVND in the germline V gene (reference sequence). V gave up 5 bases and J gave up 0 bases, with 11 bases separating them. The CDR3 sequence is CASSWQVYSGANVLTF. The covered CDR3 bases are TGTGCCAGTAGTTGGCAGGTTTACTCTGGGGCCAACGTC.

On this clone itself: The missing CDR3 end, 3 residues past where the read stops, is filled in from the germline J gene. The genes are TRBV2 and TRBJ1-4; 8 bases agree with TRBD1. The CDR3 covers 13 residues. Germline values: CDR1 SNHLY, CDR2 FYNNEI. V was clipped by 7 bases and J by 3 bases; unmatched bases: 1. The CDR3: CASTDRANEKLFF. The sequenced part of the CDR3 DNA is TGTGCCAGCACGGACAGGGCTAATGAAAAA.

The CDR3 spells CAISAAYEQYF. CDR3 bases read: TGTGCCATCAGTGCTGCCTACGAG. The V gene is TRBV10-3, the J gene TRBJ2-7; unclear D gene. The CDR3 end falls 3 residues outside the read, so it is completed with the germline J gene. This CDR3 comprises 11 residues. Deletions cut 4 bases from V and 2 bases from J, with 3 bases between. The germline gives CDR1 ENHRY, CDR2 SYGVKD.

Regarding this clone: The sequenced fragment ends 3 residues before the CDR3 boundary, so the rest is inferred from the germline J gene. V and J are TRBV3-1 (or the pseudogene TRBV3-2) and TRBJ2-7; D call uncertain. This CDR3 comprises 13 residues. The germline CDR1 and CDR2 sequences are LGHDT and YNNKEL (reference sequence). V lost 0 bases to trimming and J lost 3 bases, with 6 bases between them. CDR3: CASSQDQNYEQYF. The CDR3 bases that were read are TGTGCCAGCAGCCAAGATCAAAACTACGAG.

Note on this clone: The sequenced fragment ends 3 residues before the CDR3 boundary, so the rest is inferred from the germline J gene. The chain carries TRBV10-1 and TRBJ1-4; D may be TRBD1 (6 bases). Germline assignment: CDR1 WNHNN and CDR2 SYGVQD (reference sequence). Deletions cut 4 bases from V and 3 bases from J, with 12 bases between. The CDR3 totals 15 residues. The CDR3 spells CASSAGTHPNEKLFF. The sequenced part of the CDR3 DNA is TGCGCCAGCAGTGCAGGGACACACCCTAATGAAAAA.

On this clone itself: The CDR3 end falls 3 residues outside the read, so it is completed with the germline J gene. The V call is TRBV4-1, the J call TRBJ2-5; 9 nucleotides align to TRBD2. The germline V gene has CDR1 MGHRA and CDR2 YSYEKL. The CDR3 is 16 residues long. V lost 0 bases and J lost 2; bases outside the gene matches: 4. Partial CDR3 DNA: TGCGCCAGCAGCCAAGAGTGGCTAGCGGGGCAAGAGACC. Residues: CASSQEWLAGQET. The whole CDR3 sequence reads CASSQEWLAGQETQYF.

The CDR3 region is CSVEDIRDRGPGYGYTF. The CDR3 bases that were read are TGCAGCGTTGAAGATATCCGGGACAGGGGCCCAGGCTATGGC. The chain joins TRBV29-1 to TRBJ1-2; 10 nucleotides align to TRBD1. The CDR3 end lies 3 residues beyond the end of the read and is filled in from the germline J gene. Losses at the gene ends were 0 bases for V and 4 bases for J; bases not matched to a gene: 11. The germline V gene has CDR1 SQVTM and CDR2 ANQGSEA. The CDR3 consists of 17 residues.

In the case of this clone: The read ends 3 residues shy of where the CDR3 ends; the end is completed using the germline J gene. The chain couples TRBV5-1 to TRBJ2-5; D possibly corresponds to TRBD2 (5 bases). V lost 4 bases to trimming and J lost 5 bases, with 18 bases between them. Germline CDR1 and CDR2: SGHRS and YFSETQ. This CDR3 contains 15 residues. Incomplete CDR3 DNA: TGCGCCAGCAGCCCACTCTACCAGCCGGGGGAGACC. It translates to CASSPLYQPGET. The complete CDR3 protein is CASSPLYQPGETQYF. Based on the CDR3 plus reference TRBV5-1 and TRBJ2-5, the full variable domain is KAGVTQTPRYLIKTRGQQVTLSCSPISGHRSVSWYQQTPGQGLQFLFEYFSETQRNKGNFPGRFSGRQFSNSRSEMNVSTLELGDSALYLCASSPLYQPGETQYFGPGTRLLVL.

Note on this clone: The read comes to an end 3 residues before the CDR3 does, leaving the germline J gene to fill in the end. This chain connects TRBV5-6 to TRBJ1-3, with D unclear. The V and J ends lost 3 bases and 4 bases respectively, with 11 bases between them. The germline V gene encodes CDR1 SGHDT and CDR2 YYEEEE. The CDR3 totals 14 residues. CDR3 protein: CASSSTISGNTIYF. The sequenced CDR3 bases are TGTGCCAGCAGCTCGACAATTTCAGGAAACACC.

As for this clone: The CDR3 goes on 3 residues after the read ends, and that part is filled in from the germline J gene. The chain recombines TRBV19 with TRBJ2-2, with 8 bases matching TRBD1. Per germline, CDR1 LNHDA and CDR2 SQIVND (reference sequence). Losses at the gene ends were 8 bases for V and 1 base for J; bases not matched to a gene: 6. This CDR3 spans 15 amino acids. The part of the CDR3 DNA that was read is TGTGCCAGTCACTCAGGGGGCCGGAACACCGGGGAG. Encoded protein: CASHSGGRNTGE. The CDR3 as a whole reads CASHSGGRNTGELFF.

As for this clone: With the read ending 3 residues before the CDR3 end, the germline J gene is used to fill in that end. The chain combines TRBV10-3 with TRBJ2-7; 8 positions match TRBD2. Germline assignment: CDR1 ENHRY and CDR2 SYGVKD. This CDR3 region has 13 residues. V was clipped by 7 bases and J by 5 bases; unmatched bases: 7. The sequenced part of the CDR3 DNA is TGTGCCATCACGGCGGGAGGTAGCAACGAG. Translating gives CAITAGGSNE. The entire CDR3 sequence reads CAITAGGSNEQYF.

The sequenced part of the CDR3 DNA is TGCAGTGCTAGAAAACCGACAGGGGCATATGGC. Translating gives CSARKPTGAYG. The complete CDR3 reads CSARKPTGAYGYTF. This chain joins TRBV20-1 and TRBJ1-2; 8 bases agree with TRBD1. The read ends 3 residues before the CDR3 terminus; that terminus is restored from the germline J gene. Germline CDR1 and CDR2: DFQATT and SNEGSKA (reference sequence). The CDR3 sequence is 14 residues long. Trimming took 2 bases from V and 5 from J; bases not matched to a gene: 7.

Remarks on this clone: The read ends 3 residues early relative to the CDR3; the germline J gene fills the gap. The chain has TRBV24-1 and TRBJ2-2; D is possibly TRBD2 (5 bases). CDR1 and CDR2 (germline): KGHDR, SFDVKD. CDR3 length: 16 residues. V was cut by 2 bases and J by 4 bases, with 13 bases left in between. CDR3 DNA (partial): TGTGCCACCAGTGATTATGCGGGCGATGGCACCGGGGAG. Amino acids: CATSDYAGDGTGE. The entire CDR3 protein reads CATSDYAGDGTGELFF.